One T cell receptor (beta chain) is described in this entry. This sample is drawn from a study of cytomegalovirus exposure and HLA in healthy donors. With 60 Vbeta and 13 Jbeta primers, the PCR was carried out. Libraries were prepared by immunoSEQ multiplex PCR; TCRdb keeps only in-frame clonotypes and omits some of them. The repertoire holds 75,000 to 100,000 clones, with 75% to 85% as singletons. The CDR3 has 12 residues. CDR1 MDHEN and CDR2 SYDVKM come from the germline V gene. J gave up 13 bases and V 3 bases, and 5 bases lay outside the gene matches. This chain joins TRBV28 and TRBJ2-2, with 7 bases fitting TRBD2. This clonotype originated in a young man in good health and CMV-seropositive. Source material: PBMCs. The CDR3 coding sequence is TGTGCCAGCAGTTTGGGAGGGCGCGGGCTGTTTTTT. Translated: CASSLGGRGLFF.